This TCR beta chain was sequenced during a study of T cell changes during pregnancy in multiple sclerosis. Germline trimming cut 5 bases from V and 1 base from J; bases unmatched to any gene: 3. CDR3 size: 14 residues. In germline, CDR1 is LNHDA, CDR2 SQIVND (reference sequence). The assay was immunoSEQ multiplex PCR, and TCRdb's table has in-frame clones only and misses some. This sample has 30,000 to 40,000 clones, with 91% found just once. Sequencing used CD8+ T cells from peripheral blood mononuclear cells, obtained in the second trimester of pregnancy. This clonotype was obtained from a female donor with multiple sclerosis, enrolled in a pregnancy study. This sequence joins TRBV19 and TRBJ1-1, with 8 bases matching TRBD1. Written as DNA, the CDR3 is TGTGCCAGTAGTCCCGGACAGGGGAACACTGAAGCTTTCTTT. Amino acid sequence: CASSPGQGNTEAFF. The variable domain in full, with the rest retrieved from reference TRBV19 and TRBJ1-1, is DGGITQSPKYLFRKEGQNVTLSCEQNLNHDAMYWYRQDPGQGLRLIYYSQIVNDFQKGDIAEGYSVSREKKESFPLTVTSAQKNPTAFYLCASSPGQGNTEAFFGQGTRLTVV.